The rows below give T cell receptor beta chains drawn from one sample of a study of shared clonotypes between healthy human individuals. Generated by immunoSEQ multiplex PCR, the TCRdb table keeps only in-frame clones and is missing some. This sample has nearly 600,000 clones, with roughly 95% found just once. Sample: naive CD8+ T cells sorted from blood. These receptors originate from a woman aged 25-40 years in good health. The CDR3 runs from the conserved cysteine through the conserved F or W. The D gene is left open where the match is weak. Expanded clones get a size class; other rows say once, few or many, or leave the size out.

d_call clone_size j_call v_call cdr3_nt cdr3_aa
TRBD2 . TRBJ2-5 TRBV6-5 TGTGCCAGCAGTTCGGCCCAGCGGGAGGGTTGGGAGACCCAGTACTTC CASSSAQREGWETQYF
TRBD1 . TRBJ1-2 TRBV28 TGTGCCAGCAGCCCCCGGACAGGAAAATTTAACTATGGCTACACCTTC CASSPRTGKFNYGYTF
TRBD1 . TRBJ2-7 TRBV27 TGTGCCCGCAGTCTGACGACAGGGGGGTACGAGCAGTACTTC CARSLTTGGYEQYF
. few TRBJ2-2 TRBV28 TGTGCCAGCAGTTTAAAGCGTAGATCGAACACCGGGGAGCTGTTTTTT CASSLKRRSNTGELFF
. . TRBJ2-3 TRBV14 TGTGCCAGCAGCCAAGGATCCGGCTCGTCAGATACGCAGTATTTT CASSQGSGSSDTQYF
TRBD1 . TRBJ1-1 TRBV20-1 TGCAGTGCCCTACAGGGGCTGAAGGCTTTCTTT CSALQGLKAFF
. once TRBJ1-2 TRBV11-2 TGTGCCAGCAGCTTAGGTTATGGCTACACCTTC CASSLGYGYTF
. . TRBJ2-3 TRBV19 TGTGCCAGTAGTATTATCGGCACAGATACGCAGTATTTT CASSIIGTDTQYF
TRBD1 once TRBJ1-5 TRBV7-9 TGTGCCAGCAGCTCCCCGGACAGGGGCGATCAGCCCCAGCATTTT CASSSPDRGDQPQHF
. . TRBJ2-5 TRBV10-3 TGTGCCATCAGTGAGGGAACAGATGATGAGACCCAGTACTTC CAISEGTDDETQYF